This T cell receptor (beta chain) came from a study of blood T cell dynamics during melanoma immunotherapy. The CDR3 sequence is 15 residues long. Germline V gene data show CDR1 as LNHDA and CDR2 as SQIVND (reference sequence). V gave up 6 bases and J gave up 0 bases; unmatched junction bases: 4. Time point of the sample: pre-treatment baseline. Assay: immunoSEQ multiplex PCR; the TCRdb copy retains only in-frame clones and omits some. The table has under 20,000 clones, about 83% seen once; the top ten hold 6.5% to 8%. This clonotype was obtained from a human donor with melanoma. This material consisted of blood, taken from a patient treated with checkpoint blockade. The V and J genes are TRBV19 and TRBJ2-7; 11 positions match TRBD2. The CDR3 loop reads CASRPGTSGSYEQYF. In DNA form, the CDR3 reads TGTGCCAGTAGGCCAGGGACTAGCGGCTCCTACGAGCAGTACTTC.